What follows is one TCR beta chain and its context. The data were taken from a study of blood T cell repertoires in COVID-19. Repertoires were generated with immunoSEQ multiplex PCR, while TCRdb's copy carries only in-frame clones and drops some. The sample comprises about 260,000 clones, about 82% of which are singletons, and roughly 1.9% rests with the top ten. CDR1 and CDR2 from the germline V gene are ENHRY and SYGVKD. J gave up 7 bases and V 0 bases, and 18 bases lay outside the gene matches. The CDR3 covers 19 residues. Participants, 18 to 89 years old, spanned under 25 US areas. Sequenced input: PBMCs or T cells enriched from blood (not recorded which). The V gene is TRBV10-3, the J gene TRBJ1-2; 9 bases match TRBD1. The sequence came from a woman in her fifties or sixties who had recovered from COVID-19. The DNA for the CDR3 is TGTGCCATCAGTGAGTCGAACTCCGGGACAGGGCGGAAAACGACTGGCTACACCTTC. Translated: CAISESNSGTGRKTTGYTF.